These 3 T cell receptor beta chains came from one sample sequenced in a study of tumor-infiltrating lymphocytes in primary liver carcinoma. The investigators made TCR beta cDNA from about 500 ng total RNA, using a constant-region primer. Libraries of TCR beta came from three nested multiplex PCR rounds with slightly modified ARM-PCR. Investigators reported that the first two PCR rounds, at roughly 10 cycles each, used TRBV1-TRBV30 forward primers with a C-beta reverse primer. TCRdb analysed the multiplex PCR reads with MiXCR anew, one entry per CDR3 protein. The table records over 40,000 distinct CDR3 sequences, 65% to 85% of them present only once. Joint extraction of RNA and DNA used 20-30 mg of bulk tissue that was unsorted. The sample taken for sequencing was liver tumor tissue from sampling region 5. Subset given: tumor region T5, tumor centre. The receptors stem from a man between 40 and 49 years old with primary liver carcinoma and hepatitis B virus infection.

Concerning this clonotype: At one end, the junction sequence differs from germline, possibly due to a read error. The CDR3 is CASRDSLIEASF. CDR3 sequence (DNA): TGTGCCAGCAGGGATAGTTTAATTGAAGCTTCCTTT. The V gene is TRBV6-2 or TRBV6-3, the J gene TRBJ1-1, with unresolved D. The germline gives CDR1 MNHEY, CDR2 SVGEGT. The CDR3 consists of 12 residues.

Details on this clonotype: The junction departs from germline at one end; a sequencing error may be responsible. The chain combines TRBV19 with TRBJ1-2; a possible D gene is TRBD1 (6 bases). CDR1 is LNHDA, CDR2 SQIVND, per germline (reference sequence). The CDR3 is made up of 13 amino acids. CDR3 protein: CASSPTDRRGYTF. CDR3 sequence (DNA): TGTGCCAGTAGTCCCACAGACAGGCGGGGCTACACTTTC. Looking up the rest from reference TRBV19 and TRBJ1-2 gives the full variable domain: DGGITQSPKYLFRKEGQNVTLSCEQNLNHDAMYWYRQDPGQGLRLIYYSQIVNDFQKGDIAEGYSVSREKKESFPLTVTSAQKNPTAFYLCASSPTDRRGYTFGSGTRLTVV.

In this sample, this clonotype turned up many times. The V and J genes are TRBV29-1 and TRBJ1-1; TRBD1 is a possible D gene (5 bases). The CDR3 loop spans 13 amino acids. Germline CDR1 reads SQVTM; CDR2 reads ANQGSEA. V gave up 5 bases and J gave up 0 bases, with 10 bases separating them. The CDR3 protein is CSVLIQVNTEAFF. In DNA, the CDR3 is TGCAGCGTTCTTATACAGGTGAACACTGAAGCTTTCTTT.